The clone carrying this T cell receptor beta chain was detected a few times. Its antigen is currently unknown. One entry per CDR3 protein, called by TCRdb with MiXCR from the PCR reads. The table records about 8,400 distinct CDR3 sequences, roughly 37% of them present only once. These data originate in a study of molecular identifiers for immune sequencing clone quantification. Study-wide results and limits: In a background of about a million naive cells, spiked Jurkat TCR RNA from one cell was reportedly detectable. Clones above 20 RNA copies contained over 98% of effector molecules and under 1% of naive molecules.

From roughly 21,000 to 960,000 sorted cells, naive CD8 libraries were generated with 10%, 30% or 50% RNA. This CDR3 is 16 amino acids long. Germline CDR1 and CDR2: LNHDA and SQIVND (reference sequence). Trimming took 3 bases from V and 2 from J, leaving 16 bases between them. The origin of this receptor is a human donor in good health. Some libraries in this study had Jurkat cell RNA spiked in. The chain is built from TRBV19 and TRBJ1-2; possibly TRBD1 for D (6 bases). The sample comprised naive CD8+ T cells from blood, with Jurkat cell RNA spiked in. Subset given: FACS-sorted CD8+CD4-CCR7+CD45RA+ naive T cells. The CDR3 region is CASSIGGGRANYGYTF. CDR3 nucleotide sequence: TGTGCCAGTAGTATCGGGGGCGGCAGGGCGAACTATGGCTACACCTTC.